Reported below is one T cell receptor beta chain. Its target antigen remains unknown. No base quality information exists; no much larger clone differs at one position. This record comes from a study of OX40 agonist ivuxolimab in advanced cancers. With respect to the entire study: Ivuxolimab, which targeted the costimulatory receptor OX40 (CD134), was an agonistic, fully human IgG2 monoclonal antibody. The purpose of peripheral TCRbeta sequencing was to test whether ivuxolimab changed TCR sequence diversity and led to clonal T-cell expansion. Partial responses were achieved by three dose-escalation patients, of whom one had hepatocellular carcinoma and two had cutaneous melanoma. Among the approximately 50 dose-escalation patients, around 20 had hepatocellular carcinoma, around 15 melanoma, 9 renal cell carcinoma and 9 head and neck cancer. Patients were allowed to have had prior anti-PD-1, anti-PD-L1 or anti-CTLA-4 therapy, and approximately 39% of the dose-escalation patients had been treated with checkpoint inhibitors. Intravenous ivuxolimab was administered to patients every 2 weeks at six dose levels: 0.01, 0.1, 0.3, 1.5, 3 and 10 mg/kg. In the dose-escalation cohort, nearly 85% of patients were male, and the mean age was 60 years with a range of roughly 20 to 79. The paper covers the monotherapy dose-escalation part of the phase I ivuxolimab trial, which included N ≈ 50 patients.

The CDR3 spans 13 residues, from the cysteine through the phenylalanine. CDR3 DNA only is kept here, 39 bases in frame from base 1. The germline V gene yields SNHLY for CDR1 and FYNNEI for CDR2. Trimming at the junction amounts to 4 bases on V and 2 bases on J, and the germline ends lie 6 bases apart. Genomic DNA was extracted from sorted cells for sequencing of the TCRbeta CDR3 region. The immunoSEQ Assay was used for sequencing of TCRbeta CDR3 regions. Here the immuneACCESS table is served through TCRdb, limited to in-frame sequences with V and J called. Missing clones are a known gap in these copies; in checked studies unresolved V genes cover under half, and the rest lacks a known reason. Across this sample there are 53,000 or so clones, with more than 75% seen only once. 0.3% to 0.45% of the sample rests with the top ten. Points the paper makes about the study in general: Low levels of normalized T-cell clonal expansion were also seen in some patients who did not respond. On average, CD8+ T cells showed more expanded clones than CD4+ T cells after ivuxolimab. The antigen specificity of the clonally expanded peripheral T cells was not determined. At doses from 0.1 to 3.0 mg/kg, clonal expansion was seen in both CD4+ and CD8+ blood T cells between baseline and week 6. In partial responders in the 0.1-3.0 mg/kg groups, normalized peripheral clonal expansion was found to be among the lowest, especially among CD8+ T cells.

The trial excluded patients who had a history of autoimmune disease or who were on systemic immunosuppression. Peripheral blood for TCR sequencing was collected from all dose cohorts at baseline, on cycle 4 day 1, and on cycle 7 day 1. The samples were taken from a phase I, first-in-human, multicenter, open-label dose-escalation trial of ivuxolimab. Adults with locally advanced or metastatic melanoma, renal cell, hepatocellular, or head and neck squamous cell carcinoma were enrolled in the trial. Before TCR sequencing, CD4+ T cells and CD8+ T cells were sorted from peripheral blood as separate populations.

The TCR originated in an adult with an advanced solid tumor such as melanoma, head and neck, liver or kidney cancer. The chain joins TRBV2 to TRBJ1-5; a weak D assignment points to TRBD1 (5 bases agree). The sequenced sample was CD4+ or CD8+ T cells sorted from blood, obtained in a trial of the OX40 agonist ivuxolimab. The DNA is as follows: TGTGCCAGCAGTGGCAGGGGCAATCAGCCCCAGCATTTT. Translated, it gives CASSGRGNQPQHF. Supplemented by the reference TRBV2 and TRBJ1-5 proteins around the CDR3, the complete variable domain is EPEVTQTPSHQVTQMGQEVILRCVPISNHLYFYWYRQILGQKVEFLVSFYNNEISEKSEIFDDQFSVERPDGSNFTLKIRSTKLEDSAMYFCASSGRGNQPQHFGDGTRLSIL.